Presented here are 27 T cell receptor beta chains from one specimen sequenced in a study of T cell repertoires in cytomegalovirus infection. TCRdb re-analysed the reads in MiXCR, keeping a single row per CDR3 protein. The table includes about 260,000 distinct CDR3 sequences, around 13% detected once. The specimen was PBMCs. The receptor source for this set is a human donor in good health (CMV status not recorded). Some clones in this sample may be carry-over from other donors' samples.

This clonotype was observed a few times. The chain joins TRBV29-1 to TRBJ2-2, with 12 bases fitting TRBD2. Trimming took 2 bases from V and 4 from J; bases not matched to a gene: 2. The CDR3 is made up of 15 amino acids. From germline, CDR1 is SQVTM and CDR2 ANQGSEA. The CDR3 DNA reads TGCAGCGTTGAAAAACTAGCGGGGGGCACCGGGGAGCTGTTTTTT. This codes for CSVEKLAGGTGELFF.

This clonotype was picked up many times. One end of the junction fails to match germline, which may point to a read error. The CDR3 coding sequence is TGCGCCAGCACCTTGCCGCACTATACCTACAATGAGCAGTTCTTC. Protein sequence: CASTLPHYTYNEQFF. V is TRBV5-1 and J is TRBJ2-1, with D uncertain. Germline-derived CDR1 and CDR2 are SGHRS and YFSETQ. CDR3 length equals 15 residues.

CDR3 sequence: CSVEAGSGELFF. The CDR3 bases are TGCAGCGTTGAAGCCGGGTCCGGGGAGCTGTTTTTT. The V gene is TRBV29-1, the J gene TRBJ2-2; no clear D. CDR1 and CDR2 (germline): SQVTM, ANQGSEA. Trimming removed 1 base at V and 6 bases at J, with 6 bases between. This CDR3 spans 12 amino acids.

This clonotype was recorded a few times. The V gene is TRBV20-1, the J gene TRBJ2-7, with 9 positions matching TRBD1. This CDR3 comprises 14 residues. The junction had 7 bases not matched to a gene; V was cut back by 3 bases and J by 4 bases. CDR1 and CDR2 (germline): DFQATT, SNEGSKA (reference sequence). The CDR3 nucleotides read TGCAGTGCTAGGGACCGGGACAGGGTTTACGAGCAGTACTTC. It is translated as CSARDRDRVYEQYF.

This clonotype was seen a few times. The V gene is TRBV6-1, the J gene TRBJ2-7; D call uncertain. V lost 7 bases and J 3 bases, leaving 16 bases between the germline ends. This CDR3 is 14 amino acids long. Germline values: CDR1 MNHNS, CDR2 SASEGT. The CDR3, as DNA: TGTGCCAGCAAACGGGTAGGCAGCCTCTACGAGCAGTACTTC. Its translation is CASKRVGSLYEQYF.

This clonotype was detected only a few times. The gene calls are TRBV10-3 and TRBJ1-4; the D gene is possibly TRBD1 (6 bases). V lost 2 bases and J lost 0, with 7 bases in between. This CDR3 is built from 15 residues. Germline-derived CDR1 and CDR2 are ENHRY and SYGVKD. The CDR3 nucleotides are TGTGCCATCAGTGAGAGGGGGACAACTAATGAAAAACTGTTTTTT. Translated, it gives CAISERGTTNEKLFF.

There are a few counts of this clonotype. V usage is TRBV6-6 and J usage is TRBJ2-6; 10 bases line up with TRBD1. Losses at the gene ends were 7 bases for V and 3 bases for J; bases not matched to a gene: 6. The CDR3 totals 16 residues. The V gene's germline CDR1 is MNHNY and CDR2 SVGAGI (reference sequence). The CDR3 nucleotides are TGTGCCAGCATTAGGACAGGGGGGGTTGGGGCCAACGTCCTGACTTTC. It encodes CASIRTGGVGANVLTF.

This clonotype was counted many times. The V and J genes are TRBV7-2 and TRBJ2-2, with D hard to call. The germline CDR1 and CDR2 sequences are SGHTA and FQGNSA. The CDR3 has 14 residues. Trimming left V 1 base short and J 5 bases short, with 8 bases between. The CDR3 region is CASSLVFRTGELFF. The CDR3 DNA sequence: TGTGCCAGCAGCTTAGTCTTTCGGACCGGGGAGCTGTTTTTT.

This clonotype came up a few times. The chain links TRBV20-1 to TRBJ1-4, with no clear D. Germline assignment: CDR1 DFQATT and CDR2 SNEGSKA (reference sequence). The CDR3 has 13 amino acids. The V and J ends lost 3 bases and 8 bases respectively, with 13 bases between them. The CDR3 DNA sequence: TGCAGTGCTAGGTGGAGGCTCGGGGAAAAACTGTTTTTT. Translating it yields CSARWRLGEKLFF.

As regards this clonotype: A much larger clone lies one base from this, so it may be a read error. The CDR3 region is CASSPGRSSYNEQFF. In nucleotides, the CDR3 is TGCGCCAGCAGCCCGGGACGCAGCTCCTACAATGAGCAGTTCTTC. This sequence joins TRBV4-1 and TRBJ2-1; D is possibly TRBD1 or TRBD2 (5 bases each). Trimming pared 4 bases from V and 0 bases from J, leaving 10 bases between. Germline V CDR1 and CDR2: MGHRA, YSYEKL. The CDR3 length is 15 residues.

This clonotype has more than one count but fewer than ten. The genes are TRBV12-3 or TRBV12-4 and TRBJ2-5; either TRBD1 or TRBD2 may fit D (5 bases each). CDR3 length equals 15 residues. V lost 4 bases and J lost 2, with 14 bases in between. CDR3 bases: TGTGCCAGCAGTTCGTACGGGACCCTTCAAGAGACCCAGTACTTC. This translates into CASSSYGTLQETQYF.

This clonotype was counted many times. This chain joins TRBV7-2 and TRBJ2-5; 8 nucleotides agree with TRBD2. J gave up 5 bases and V 3 bases, and 5 bases lay outside the gene matches. Germline values: CDR1 SGHTA, CDR2 FQGNSA. The CDR3 is made up of 14 amino acids. In DNA, the CDR3 is TGTGCCAGCAGCTTTAGCGGGGTGGGGGAGACCCAGTACTTC. It codes for CASSFSGVGETQYF.

This clonotype was seen only a few times. The chain couples TRBV28 to TRBJ2-5; D may be TRBD2 (6 bases). The germline V gene has CDR1 MDHEN and CDR2 SYDVKM. The V and J ends lost 3 bases and 5 bases respectively, with 16 bases between them. The CDR3 extends over 15 amino acids. The CDR3 spells CASSFGETAGETQYF. In DNA form, the CDR3 reads TGTGCCAGCAGTTTTGGGGAGACGGCGGGGGAGACCCAGTACTTC.

Ten or more counts support this clonotype. This chain uses TRBV29-1 with TRBJ2-7; D may be TRBD2 (6 bases). V was shortened by 2 bases and J by 7 bases, with 18 bases between the two germline ends. The CDR3 has 14 amino acids. Germline V gene lookup returns CDR1 SQVTM and CDR2 ANQGSEA. The CDR3 loop is CSVEIQALRGEQYF. The CDR3 region has the DNA TGCAGCGTTGAAATTCAGGCCCTCCGGGGGGAGCAGTACTTC.

This clonotype appeared many times. The chain is built from TRBV7-8 and TRBJ2-7, with D possibly matching TRBD1 (5 bases). Trimming shortened V by 1 base and J by 6 bases, and 13 bases separated the two germline ends. The CDR3 is 14 amino acids. The germline V gene has CDR1 SGHVS and CDR2 FQNEAQ. The DNA of the CDR3 is TGTGCCAGCAGCTTAGGGGCAGGGTATCGCGAGCAGTACTTC. Amino acids: CASSLGAGYREQYF.

Comments on this clonotype: Mismatch with germline at one junction end may stem from a read error. This chain joins TRBV7-9 and TRBJ2-7; D is possibly TRBD1 or TRBD2 (6 bases each). Germline V gene lookup returns CDR1 SEHNR and CDR2 FQNEAQ (reference sequence). The CDR3 spans 16 residues. CDR3 in amino acids: CAGSLSGGGGHAEQYF. CDR3 coding DNA: TGTGCCGGCAGCTTATCCGGGGGCGGCGGGCATGCCGAGCAGTACTTC.

This clonotype is a singleton in its sample. This rearrangement joins TRBV20-1 to TRBJ1-2; 10 bases match TRBD1. V lost 3 bases to trimming and J lost 2 bases; unmatched junction nucleotides: 9. CDR3 length equals 16 residues. Per germline, CDR1 DFQATT and CDR2 SNEGSKA (reference sequence). CDR3 loop: CSARPDPGQGNYGYTF. CDR3 DNA: TGCAGTGCTAGGCCGGACCCGGGACAGGGGAACTATGGCTACACCTTC.

The rearrangement links TRBV7-4 to TRBJ2-7; possibly TRBD2 for D (5 bases). The CDR3 loop spans 13 amino acids. Germline lookup yields CDR1 SGHVT and CDR2 SQSDAQ. V lost 2 bases and J lost 5, with 10 bases in between. The DNA for the CDR3 is TGTGCCAGCAGCTTAAGGTCGCGGGACGAGCAGTACTTC. Its protein product is CASSLRSRDEQYF.

The genes are TRBV20-1 and TRBJ2-4; D might be TRBD2 (6 bases). V lost 1 base and J 7 bases, leaving 11 bases between the germline ends. This CDR3 contains 13 residues. In germline, CDR1 is DFQATT, CDR2 SNEGSKA (reference sequence). DNA of the CDR3: TGCAGTGCTAGAGGACTAGTGGGGAACATTCAGTACTTC. It specifies CSARGLVGNIQYF.

The chain is built from TRBV20-1 and TRBJ2-2, with 7 bases lining up with TRBD1. Germline V gives CDR1 DFQATT, CDR2 SNEGSKA (reference sequence). J gave up 5 bases and V 1 base, and 1 base lay outside the gene matches. This CDR3 region has 13 residues. The CDR3 here is CSARATGTGELFF. CDR3 coding DNA: TGCAGTGCTAGAGCGACAGGGACCGGGGAGCTGTTTTTT.

The rearrangement joins TRBV6-5 to TRBJ2-7; 8 bases agree with TRBD2. Looked up from germline, CDR1 is MNHEY and CDR2 is SVGAGI. J gave up 10 bases and V 2 bases, and 10 bases lay outside the gene matches. CDR3 length: 14 residues. The chain's CDR3 is CASSYTGRVLHQYF. DNA of the CDR3: TGTGCCAGCAGTTACACCGGGAGGGTTCTACACCAGTACTTC.

About this clonotype itself: The junction does not match germline at one end; this may be a read error. The genes are TRBV20-1 and TRBJ1-4, with D hard to call. The CDR3 is made up of 11 amino acids. Germline V gives CDR1 DFQATT, CDR2 SNEGSKA (reference sequence). The CDR3 protein is CSASYGNRRDF. The CDR3 DNA reads TGCAGTGCTAGTTACGGGAACCGGAGGGATTTT.

The chain is built from TRBV7-6 and TRBJ2-7; 10 bases agree with TRBD1. This CDR3 has 17 amino acids. Germline values: CDR1 SGHVS, CDR2 FNYEAQ. J gave up 7 bases and V 0 bases, and 12 bases lay outside the gene matches. The CDR3 coding sequence is TGTGCCAGCAGCTTAGCCTTAGGGGACAGGGGACGTACGGAGCAGTACTTC. Translated: CASSLALGDRGRTEQYF.

This clonotype was seen a few times. The rearrangement joins TRBV29-1 to TRBJ1-1; weak D call: TRBD1 (6 bases). CDR1 SQVTM and CDR2 ANQGSEA come from the germline V gene. Trimming cost V 6 bases and J 5 bases, with 13 bases left between them. The CDR3 is 12 residues long. CDR3: CSVRGGGTEAFF. The CDR3 coding sequence is TGCAGCGTCAGGGGCGGGGGGACTGAAGCTTTCTTT.

This clonotype was detected many times. This chain links TRBV2 with TRBJ2-2; 7 bases match TRBD1. Germline CDR1 reads SNHLY; CDR2 reads FYNNEI. This CDR3 comprises 14 residues. The J segment lost 6 bases and the V segment lost 2 bases, leaving 3 bases of the junction unmatched. CDR3 loop: CASSEIQGPGELFF. For the CDR3, the DNA is TGTGCCAGCAGTGAAATACAGGGGCCCGGGGAGCTGTTTTTT.

This clonotype was observed many times. The rearrangement links TRBV7-3 to TRBJ2-1; no clear D. Trimming took off 5 bases at V and 2 bases at J, with 13 bases between the two ends. The CDR3 is 15 residues long. Germline V gene sequence: CDR1 SGHTA, CDR2 FQGTGA. In nucleotides, the CDR3 is TGTGCCAGCAGCCCGGACCGGAACGCCTACAATGAGCAGTTCTTC. It translates to CASSPDRNAYNEQFF.

This clonotype was found many times. CDR3 amino acids: CASSLDRNTEAFF. The CDR3 DNA reads as TGTGCCAGCAGCCTGGACAGGAACACTGAAGCTTTCTTT. This chain joins TRBV27 and TRBJ1-1; maybe TRBD1 (6 bases). The CDR3 sequence is 13 residues long. V lost 6 bases and J lost 1, with 9 bases in between. Germline V CDR1 and CDR2: MNHEY, SMNVEV (reference sequence).